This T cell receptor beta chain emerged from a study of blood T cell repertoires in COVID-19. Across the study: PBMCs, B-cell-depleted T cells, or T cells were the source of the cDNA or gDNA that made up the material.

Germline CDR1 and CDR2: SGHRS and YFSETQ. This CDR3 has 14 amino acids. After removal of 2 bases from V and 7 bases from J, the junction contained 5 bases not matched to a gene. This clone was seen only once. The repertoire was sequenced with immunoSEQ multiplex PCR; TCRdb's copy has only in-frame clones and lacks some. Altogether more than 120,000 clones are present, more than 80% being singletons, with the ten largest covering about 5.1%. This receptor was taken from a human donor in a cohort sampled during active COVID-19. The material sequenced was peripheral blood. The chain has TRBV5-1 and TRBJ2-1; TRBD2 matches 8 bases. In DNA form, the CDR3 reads TGCGCCAGCAGCTTCGGGGGGGCAGGGAATGAGCAGTTCTTC. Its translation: CASSFGGAGNEQFF.